Listed below are T cell receptor beta chains from one sample, sequenced in a study of cytomegalovirus exposure and HLA in healthy donors. Assay: immunoSEQ multiplex PCR; the TCRdb copy retains only in-frame clones and omits some. Of nearly 300,000 clones listed, roughly 89% were seen once; the top ten hold around 4%. The sequenced sample consisted of PBMCs. These receptors came from a man aged 40-55 years in good health and CMV-seropositive. Both conserved end residues are part of each CDR3. The size entry is marked missing in some rows and otherwise reads once, few, many or a size class.

CDR3 length,J gene,V gene,clone size,CDR3 protein
13,TRBJ1-3,TRBV29-1,NA,CSVETGLRNTIYF
14,TRBJ1-5,TRBV2,NA,CASSFVTGNQPQHF
13,TRBJ2-3,TRBV11-3,NA,CASSPTGSDTQYF
15,TRBJ2-3,TRBV19,NA,CASQLSGSFADTQYF
14,TRBJ2-7,TRBV15,NA,CATSRDRGSYEQYF
13,TRBJ2-1,TRBV30,NA,CAWSVVQGNEQFF
15,TRBJ1-2,TRBV7-9,NA,CSSSPWDSSFYGYTF
15,TRBJ2-7,TRBV19,NA,CASSVGQGVFGEQYF
14,TRBJ2-1,TRBV7-9,NA,CAIPQGLTYNEQFF
15,TRBJ2-7,TRBV5-1,NA,CASSALGTGVGEQYF
14,TRBJ2-3,TRBV4-1,NA,CASSQVLRTDTQYF
14,TRBJ2-7,TRBV5-1,NA,CASSLWDSSYEQYF
15,TRBJ2-7,TRBV28,NA,CASTPGGTGMYEQYF
18,TRBJ1-2,TRBV9,NA,CASSAPPGGGGPNYGYTF
14,TRBJ2-7,TRBV27,NA,CASRSGQGTYEQYF
14,TRBJ1-2,TRBV6-5,few,CASSYLGDNYGYTF
17,TRBJ2-7,TRBV5-1,NA,CASSLGPGTSLVSEQYF
12,TRBJ2-5,TRBV27,NA,CASSPNQETQYF
16,TRBJ2-3,TRBV7-9,NA,CASSPRTSGSTDTQYF
15,TRBJ2-7,TRBV28,NA,CASTLWGEGVYEQYF
14,TRBJ2-7,TRBV2,NA,CASSVEGSSYEQYF
15,TRBJ2-2,TRBV2,NA,CASSGGQVNTGELFF